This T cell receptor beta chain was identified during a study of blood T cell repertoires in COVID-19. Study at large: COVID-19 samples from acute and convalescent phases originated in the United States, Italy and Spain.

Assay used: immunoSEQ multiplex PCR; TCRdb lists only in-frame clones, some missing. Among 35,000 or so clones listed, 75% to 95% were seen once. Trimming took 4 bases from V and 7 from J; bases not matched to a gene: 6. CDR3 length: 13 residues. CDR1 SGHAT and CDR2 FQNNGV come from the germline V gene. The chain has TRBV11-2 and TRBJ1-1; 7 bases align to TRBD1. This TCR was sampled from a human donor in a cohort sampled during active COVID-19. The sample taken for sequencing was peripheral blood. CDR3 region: CASSSQGQIEAFF. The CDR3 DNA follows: TGTGCCAGCAGCTCCCAGGGACAGATTGAAGCTTTCTTT. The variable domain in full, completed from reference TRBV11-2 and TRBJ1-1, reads EAGVAQSPRYKIIEKRQSVAFWCNPISGHATLYWYQQILGQGPKLLIQFQNNGVVDDSQLPKDRFSAERLKGVDSTLKIQPAKLEDSAVYLCASSSQGQIEAFFGQGTRLTVV.